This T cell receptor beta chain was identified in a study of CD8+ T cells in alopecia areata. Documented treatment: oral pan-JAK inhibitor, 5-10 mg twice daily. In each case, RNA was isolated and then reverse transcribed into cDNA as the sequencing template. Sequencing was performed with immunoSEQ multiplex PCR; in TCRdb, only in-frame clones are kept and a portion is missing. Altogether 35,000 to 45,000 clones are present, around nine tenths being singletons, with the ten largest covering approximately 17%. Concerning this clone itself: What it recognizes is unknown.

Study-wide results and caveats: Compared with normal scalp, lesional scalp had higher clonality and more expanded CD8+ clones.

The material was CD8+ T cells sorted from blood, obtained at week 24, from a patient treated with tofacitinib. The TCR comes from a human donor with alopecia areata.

As DNA, the CDR3 is TGTGCCTGGAGTCTGGGCTTAAACACTGAAGCTTTCTTT. Translated: CAWSLGLNTEAFF. The chain recombines TRBV30 with TRBJ1-1, with D unresolved. The CDR3 has 13 amino acids. Germline CDR1 and CDR2: GTSNPN and SVGIG (reference sequence). The V gene lost 2 bases and the J gene lost 2 bases, with 9 bases spanning the gap.